The 17 T cell receptor beta chains given below trace back to one sample, sequenced in a study of cytomegalovirus exposure and HLA in healthy donors. Use of 60 Vbeta and 13 Jbeta primers characterized the PCR. Data came from immunoSEQ multiplex PCR; TCRdb stores just in-frame clones and leaves some out. The data contain about 190,000 clones, about 87% of them singletons. Sequenced sample: PBMCs. The receptors were sampled from a man aged 25-45 years in good health and CMV-seronegative.

The J gene is TRBJ1-4, the V gene TRBV4-1; 9 bases are a match to TRBD1. Germline values: CDR1 MGHRA, CDR2 YSYEKL. CDR3 length: 16 residues. Trimming removed 1 base from V and 8 bases from J; junction bases left unmatched: 8. Written as DNA, the CDR3 is TGCGCCAGCAGCCAAGTCGGGACAGGGAAGGACGAAAAACTGTTTTTT. Its translation is CASSQVGTGKDEKLFF.

The V call is TRBV15, the J call TRBJ2-1, with 8 bases identical to TRBD2. CDR1 is LNHNV, CDR2 YYDKDF, per germline (reference sequence). The V and J ends lost 6 bases and 8 bases, in that order; junction bases with no gene match: 12. The CDR3 extends over 15 amino acids. CDR3 region: CATSKGLGGLDEQFF. CDR3 DNA: TGTGCCACCAGTAAGGGACTAGGCGGGTTGGATGAGCAGTTCTTC.

The genes are TRBV7-2 and TRBJ2-7; TRBD2 matches at 8 bases. The germline CDR1 and CDR2 sequences are SGHTA and FQGNSA. The V segment lost 3 bases and the J segment 5 bases; nucleotides outside the gene matches: 6. The CDR3 extends over 14 amino acids. The CDR3, as DNA: TGTGCCAGCAGCTTTAGGACTAGCCGGGACGAGCAGTACTTC. This encodes CASSFRTSRDEQYF.

This chain joins TRBV5-1 and TRBJ1-1, with D uncertain. V gave up 5 bases and J gave up 7 bases, with 15 bases separating them. The CDR3 sequence is 13 residues long. Per germline, CDR1 SGHRS and CDR2 YFSETQ. For the CDR3, the DNA is TGCGCCAGCAGTTATGGTACAGACCTTGAAGCTTTCTTT. Its translation is CASSYGTDLEAFF.

This sequence joins TRBV14 and TRBJ2-5; tentative D call: TRBD2 (5 bases). Germline V lookup: CDR1 SGHDN, CDR2 FVKESK. CDR3 length equals 13 residues. V lost 5 bases and J lost 3, with 10 bases in between. CDR3 in DNA: TGTGCCAGCAGCTCGGGGTTCAAAGAGACCCAGTACTTC. Protein product: CASSSGFKETQYF.

This sequence joins TRBV19 and TRBJ1-2; maybe TRBD1 (6 bases). Germline lookup yields CDR1 LNHDA and CDR2 SQIVND (reference sequence). With 5 bases removed from V and 4 bases from J, the gap between germline ends came to 11 bases. CDR3 length equals 13 residues. The CDR3 here is CASSGGGSYGYTF. The CDR3, as DNA: TGTGCCAGTAGTGGGGGGGGCTCCTATGGCTACACCTTC.

The chain is built from TRBV11-3 and TRBJ2-1; TRBD1 is a possible D gene (6 bases). CDR3 length: 13 residues. Germline-derived CDR1 and CDR2 are SGHNT and YENEEA. With 8 bases removed from V and 9 bases from J, the gap between germline ends came to 17 bases. The CDR3 here is CASGTFTGSEQFF. The CDR3 DNA follows: TGTGCCAGCGGGACCTTCACAGGGTCTGAGCAGTTCTTC.

This rearrangement joins TRBV19 to TRBJ2-1; maybe TRBD2 (6 bases). Germline-derived CDR1 and CDR2 are LNHDA and SQIVND (reference sequence). Trimming took 7 bases from V and 5 from J, leaving 18 bases between them. The length of the CDR3 is 15 residues. The CDR3 DNA sequence: TGTGCCAGTAAGGTTAATAGCGGAAGAAACAATGAGCAGTTCTTC. This gives the protein CASKVNSGRNNEQFF.

The CDR3 spells CASLPVAGAYNEQFF. The CDR3 bases are TGTGCCAGCCTACCGGTAGCGGGAGCCTACAATGAGCAGTTCTTC. The J gene is TRBJ2-1, the V gene TRBV6-6; 9 bases align to TRBD2. Germline trimming cut 8 bases from V and 2 bases from J; bases unmatched to any gene: 7. This CDR3 is 15 amino acids long. CDR1 and CDR2 (germline): MNHNY, SVGAGI (reference sequence).

The chain links TRBV5-6 to TRBJ2-1; D is ambiguous. The CDR3 totals 15 residues. V was cut by 0 bases and J by 6 bases, with 13 bases left in between. Germline-derived CDR1 and CDR2 are SGHDT and YYEEEE. The CDR3 spells CASSLDSLPSNEQFF. The CDR3, as DNA: TGTGCCAGCAGCTTGGACAGCTTGCCCAGCAATGAGCAGTTCTTC.

This rearrangement joins TRBV6-6 to TRBJ2-2; D is uncertain. Per germline, CDR1 MNHNY and CDR2 SVGAGI (reference sequence). The CDR3 sequence is 13 residues long. V was pared by 6 bases and J by 4 bases, with 9 bases between. The CDR3 DNA sequence: TGTGCCAGCAGAGCCCCGGGCACCGGGGAGCTGTTTTTT. Its protein product is CASRAPGTGELFF.

V and J are TRBV19 and TRBJ2-1; D uncertain. The CDR3 runs to 12 residues. The ends were cut back, 6 bases at V and 15 bases at J, with 18 bases in the middle. Germline loops: CDR1 LNHDA, CDR2 SQIVND (reference sequence). As DNA, the CDR3 is TGTGCCAGTAGCATGCCCAGATCAAAACCGTTCTTC. The encoded protein is CASSMPRSKPFF. The full variable domain, completed using reference TRBV19 and TRBJ2-1, is DGGITQSPKYLFRKEGQNVTLSCEQNLNHDAMYWYRQDPGQGLRLIYYSQIVNDFQKGDIAEGYSVSREKKESFPLTVTSAQKNPTAFYLCASSMPRSKPFFGPGTRLTVL.

V gene TRBV15 combines with J gene TRBJ2-2; no clear D. Germline CDR1 reads LNHNV; CDR2 reads YYDKDF (reference sequence). V was trimmed by 9 bases and J by 0 bases, leaving 8 bases between them. This CDR3 is built from 13 residues. The CDR3 loop reads CATSRSNTGELFF. The CDR3 nucleotides read TGTGCCACTAGTCGGTCGAACACCGGGGAGCTGTTTTTT. The variable domain in full, completed from reference TRBV15 and TRBJ2-2, reads DAMVIQNPRYQVTQFGKPVTLSCSQTLNHNVMYWYQQKSSQAPKLLFHYYDKDFNNEADTPDNFQSRRPNTSFCFLDIRSPGLGDTAMYLCATSRSNTGELFFGEGSRLTVL.

A remark on this clone: Other DNA sequences from this sample encode an identical CDR3 as well. V gene TRBV29-1 combines with J gene TRBJ2-7; tentatively, D is TRBD1 (6 bases). The CDR3 sequence is 17 residues long. V lost 5 bases and J 5 bases, leaving 28 bases between the germline ends. CDR1 and CDR2 (germline): SQVTM, ANQGSEA. The CDR3 region has the DNA TGCAGCGTTCTAGGAGACAGGAGTCATTCCGACGTTCACGAGCAGTACTTC. It translates to CSVLGDRSHSDVHEQYF.

The chain is built from TRBV6-5 and TRBJ1-2, with 8 bases fitting TRBD1. Germline loops: CDR1 MNHEY, CDR2 SVGAGI. V lost 4 bases, J lost 3 bases, and 7 bases stayed unmatched. The CDR3 contains 15 residues. The CDR3 is CASSSNRGRYYGYTF. CDR3 coding DNA: TGTGCCAGCAGTTCTAACAGGGGGAGGTACTATGGCTACACCTTC.

The V gene is TRBV2, the J gene TRBJ2-5, with no clear D. The DNA matches TRBJ2-7 better at its end, which makes the J call doubtful. CDR3 length: 14 residues. Germline V CDR1 and CDR2: SNHLY, FYNNEI. The CDR3 nucleotides are TGTGCCAGCAGTGAAGGATATGGAGTCTACGAGCAGTACTTC. Protein sequence: CASSEGYGVYEQYF.

V is TRBV18 and J is TRBJ1-1; TRBD1 is a possible D gene (6 bases). Germline lookup yields CDR1 KGHSH and CDR2 LQKENI. This CDR3 is built from 16 residues. Trimming took off 3 bases at V and 3 bases at J, with 17 bases between the two ends. CDR3 protein: CASSPGWRAGDTEAFF. The CDR3, as DNA: TGTGCCAGCTCACCTGGGTGGCGGGCAGGGGACACTGAAGCTTTCTTT.